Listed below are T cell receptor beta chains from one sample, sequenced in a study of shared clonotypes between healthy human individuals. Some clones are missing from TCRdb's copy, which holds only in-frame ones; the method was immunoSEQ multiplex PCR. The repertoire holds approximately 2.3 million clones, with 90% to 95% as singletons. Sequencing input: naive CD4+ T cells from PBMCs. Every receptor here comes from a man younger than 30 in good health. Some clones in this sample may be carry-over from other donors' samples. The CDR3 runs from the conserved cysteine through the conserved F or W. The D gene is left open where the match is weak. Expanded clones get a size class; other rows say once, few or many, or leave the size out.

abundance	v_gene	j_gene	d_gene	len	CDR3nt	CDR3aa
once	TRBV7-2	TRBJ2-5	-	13	TGTGCCAGCAGAAAGGAAGGGCTTGAGACCCAGTACTTC	CASRKEGLETQYF
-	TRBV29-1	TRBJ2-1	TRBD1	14	TGCAGCGTGGTAGACAGGGCTCTCTACAATGAGCAGTTCTTC	CSVVDRALYNEQFF
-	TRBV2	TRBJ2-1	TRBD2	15	TGTGCCAGCAGGGCGGGGACTAGCGGGAGTAGGGCGCAGTTCTTC	CASRAGTSGSRAQFF
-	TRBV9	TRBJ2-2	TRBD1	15	TGTGCCAGCAGCGTAAGGGGACAGGGTGCCGGGGAGCTGTTTTTT	CASSVRGQGAGELFF
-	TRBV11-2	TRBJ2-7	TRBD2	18	TGTGCCAGCAGCTCTCGGGGGGAGACTAGCGGGACGTCCTACGAGCAGTACTTC	CASSSRGETSGTSYEQYF
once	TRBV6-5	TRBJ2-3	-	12	TGTGCTACAGGGAAGGTGACAGATACGCAGTATTTT	CATGKVTDTQYF
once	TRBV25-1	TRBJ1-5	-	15	TGTGCCAGCAGTGAGGCAATTGGGGCAAATCAGCCCCAGCATTTT	CASSEAIGANQPQHF
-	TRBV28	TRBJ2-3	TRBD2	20	TGTGCCAGCAGTTTATGGGTCGGATATGGCGGGAGCATGAGCACAGATACGCAGTATTTT	CASSLWVGYGGSMSTDTQYF
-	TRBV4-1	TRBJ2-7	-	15	TGCGCCAGCAGCCAAACCGGGACGGCCTCCTACGAGCAGTACTTC	CASSQTGTASYEQYF
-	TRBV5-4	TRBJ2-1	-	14	TGTGCCAGCAGCTTGTCCGGGACCTACAATGAGCAGTTCTTC	CASSLSGTYNEQFF
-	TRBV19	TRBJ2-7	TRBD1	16	TGTGCCAGTAGGCACAGGGGGCTATCCAGCTCCTACGAGCAGTACTTC	CASRHRGLSSSYEQYF
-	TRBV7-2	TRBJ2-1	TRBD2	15	TGTGCCAGCAGCTTCCGGCGGGGGGGGAACAATGAGCAGTTCTTC	CASSFRRGGNNEQFF
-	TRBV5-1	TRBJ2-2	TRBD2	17	TGCGCCAGCTCAACTAGACTAGCGGGAGACCTCGGCGGGGAGCTGTTTTTT	CASSTRLAGDLGGELFF
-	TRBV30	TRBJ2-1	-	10	TGTGCCTGGAGTCGCAATGAGCAGTTCTTC	CAWSRNEQFF
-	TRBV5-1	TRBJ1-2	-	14	TGCGCCAGCAGCCCTATTGAGGCGCTAGGCGGCTACACCTTC	CASSPIEALGGYTF
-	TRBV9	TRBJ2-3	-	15	TGTGCCAGCAGCGTAGCCTTGGGGCTCACAGATACGCAGTATTTT	CASSVALGLTDTQYF
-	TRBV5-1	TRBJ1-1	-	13	TGCGCCAGCAGCTTGGCCGGGGAAACTGAAGCTTTCTTT	CASSLAGETEAFF
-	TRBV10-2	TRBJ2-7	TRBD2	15	TGCGCCAGCAGTGGCGGCGGGAGGGGTTCCTACGAGCAGTACTTC	CASSGGGRGSYEQYF
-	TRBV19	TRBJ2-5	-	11	TGTGCCAGTAGTATGCACCAGACCCAGTACTTC	CASSMHQTQYF
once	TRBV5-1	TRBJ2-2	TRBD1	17	TGCGCCAGCAGCTTGGGTCCCGGACAGGGGGACACCGGGGAGCTGTTTTTT	CASSLGPGQGDTGELFF
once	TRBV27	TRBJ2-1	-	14	TGTGCCAGCAGTTTATCTCGTTCCTACAATGAGCAGTTCTTC	CASSLSRSYNEQFF
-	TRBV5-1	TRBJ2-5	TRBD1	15	TGCGCCAGCAGCCAGGGGACAGATGCCGGTCAGACCCAGTACTTC	CASSQGTDAGQTQYF
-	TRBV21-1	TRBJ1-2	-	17	TGTGCCAGCGGTGACAGGGGGCGCGAGGCCGGGAACTATGGCTACACCTTC	CASGDRGREAGNYGYTF
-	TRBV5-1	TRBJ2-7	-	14	TGCGCCAGCAGCGTCAGGACCCTCTCCTACGAGCAGTACTTC	CASSVRTLSYEQYF
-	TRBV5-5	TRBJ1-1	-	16	TGTGCCAGCAGCTTGAGTCAGGAGGTCGGGTACACTGAAGCTTTCTTT	CASSLSQEVGYTEAFF
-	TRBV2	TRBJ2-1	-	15	TGTGCCAGCAGCGGTCGGGCGGGACCCGACAATGAGCAGTTCTTC	CASSGRAGPDNEQFF
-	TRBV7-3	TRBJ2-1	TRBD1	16	TGTGCCAGCAGCGCAACCCGGGACAGGGGTAACAATGAGCAGTTCTTC	CASSATRDRGNNEQFF
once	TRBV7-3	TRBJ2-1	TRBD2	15	TGTGCCAGCAGCTTACGGCGGGAGCGGGGGAATGAGCAGTTCTTC	CASSLRRERGNEQFF
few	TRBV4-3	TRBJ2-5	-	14	TGCGCCAGCAGCCAAGAAACCAGAACTGAGACCCAGTACTTC	CASSQETRTETQYF
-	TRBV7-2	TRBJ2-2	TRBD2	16	TGTGCCAGCAGCTTAATAGCGGGAACGAACACCGGGGAGCTGTTTTTT	CASSLIAGTNTGELFF
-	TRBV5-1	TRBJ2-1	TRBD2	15	TGCGCCAGCAGCTTCGGACTAGCGGGAGCAAATGAGCAGTTCTTC	CASSFGLAGANEQFF
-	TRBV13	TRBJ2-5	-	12	TGTGCCAGCAGCTCCAAGAGGAAGACCCAGTACTTC	CASSSKRKTQYF
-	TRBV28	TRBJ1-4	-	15	TGTGCCAGCAGTTTGTGGGGGGCTAAAAGTGAAAAACTGTTTTTT	CASSLWGAKSEKLFF
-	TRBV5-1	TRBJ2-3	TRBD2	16	TGCGCCAGCAGCGAGACTAGCGGGGGGAACACAGATACGCAGTATTTT	CASSETSGGNTDTQYF
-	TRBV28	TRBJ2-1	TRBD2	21	TGTGCCAGCAGTCATGCAGCGTATAGGGCACGGAAGCGGGAGGGCCTTGGTGAGCAGTTCTTC	CASSHAAYRARKREGLGEQFF
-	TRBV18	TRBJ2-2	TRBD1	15	TGTGCCAGCTCACCGGGACAGTTGTCGACCGGGGAGCTGTTTTTT	CASSPGQLSTGELFF
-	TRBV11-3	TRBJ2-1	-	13	TGTGCCAGCAGCTTGGAAAAGTACAATGAGCAGTTCTTC	CASSLEKYNEQFF